The 20 T cell receptor beta chains below all came from one sample that was sequenced in a study of OX40 agonist ivuxolimab in advanced cancers. Clones were sequenced by immunoSEQ multiplex PCR, and TCRdb holds only the in-frame ones, with some missing. In the table there are about 60,000 clones, 94% of which are singletons. Sample: CD4+ or CD8+ T cells sorted from blood, taken in a trial of the OX40 agonist ivuxolimab. The receptors originated from an adult with an advanced solid tumor such as melanoma, head and neck, liver or kidney cancer.

This clone came up once. The gene calls are TRBV28 and TRBJ2-1, with D uncertain. Germline CDR1 is MDHEN and CDR2 is SYDVKM. Trimming took off 2 bases at V and 5 bases at J, with 13 bases between the two ends. The CDR3 runs 15 residues. The CDR3 loop is CASSLAHHLDNEQFF. The CDR3 nucleotides are TGTGCCAGCAGTTTAGCTCATCACCTGGACAATGAGCAGTTCTTC. Variable domain in full (rest from reference TRBV28 and TRBJ2-1): DVKVTQSSRYLVKRTGEKVFLECVQDMDHENMFWYRQDPGLGLRLIYFSYDVKMKEKGDIPEGYSVSREKKERFSLILESASTNQTSMYLCASSLAHHLDNEQFFGPGTRLTVL.

V usage is TRBV6-1 and J usage is TRBJ2-7; the D is unclear. Trimming pared 3 bases from V and 2 bases from J, leaving 11 bases between. Germline V lookup: CDR1 MNHNS, CDR2 SASEGT. The CDR3 runs 14 residues. The CDR3 here is CASSDQVSAYEQYF. As DNA, the CDR3 is TGTGCCAGCAGTGACCAGGTGTCCGCCTACGAGCAGTACTTC.

This chain links TRBV9 with TRBJ2-1; 9 nucleotides align to TRBD2. V was pared by 0 bases and J by 3 bases, with 1 base of the junction left unmatched. Germline values: CDR1 SGDLS, CDR2 YYNGEE. The CDR3 contains 15 residues. CDR3 DNA sequence: TGTGCCAGCAGCGTAGAACTAGCGGGCTACAATGAGCAGTTCTTC. Its translation: CASSVELAGYNEQFF.

This chain connects TRBV7-2 to TRBJ2-7; perhaps TRBD1 as D (5 bases). Germline V CDR1 and CDR2: SGHTA, FQGNSA. The CDR3 totals 15 residues. V dropped 4 bases and J dropped 5 bases, with 18 bases sitting between them. CDR3 amino acids: CASSSSSVSRDEQYF. The CDR3 nucleotides are TGTGCCAGCAGCTCCAGCAGCGTCTCCAGGGACGAGCAGTACTTC. The full variable domain, rest sourced from reference TRBV7-2 and TRBJ2-7, is GAGVSQSPSNKVTEKGKDVELRCDPISGHTALYWYRQSLGQGLEFLIYFQGNSAPDKSGLPSDRFSAERTGGSVSTLTIQRTQQEDSAVYLCASSSSSVSRDEQYFGPGTRLTVT.

This chain connects TRBV19 to TRBJ1-2; D possibly corresponds to TRBD1 (5 bases). CDR1 is LNHDA and CDR2 is SQIVND in the germline V gene (reference sequence). V was shortened by 3 bases and J by 4 bases, with 12 bases between the two germline ends. The length of the CDR3 is 14 residues. CDR3 coding DNA: TGTGCCAGTAGTATTCGACAGCTCCGCTATGGCTACACCTTC. This codes for CASSIRQLRYGYTF.

This clone has more than one count but fewer than ten. The chain couples TRBV19 to TRBJ1-1; D call uncertain. V was trimmed by 4 bases and J by 1 base, leaving 4 bases between them. The CDR3 has 12 residues. The germline V gene has CDR1 LNHDA and CDR2 SQIVND (reference sequence). CDR3 protein: CASSTGNTEAFF. The DNA for the CDR3 is TGTGCCAGTAGTACGGGGAACACTGAAGCTTTCTTT.

The chain is built from TRBV6-4 and TRBJ2-7; weak D call: TRBD1 (6 bases). The ends were cut back, 6 bases at V and 4 bases at J, with 13 bases in the middle. Per the germline V gene, CDR1 is MRHNA and CDR2 is SNTAGT. CDR3 length: 13 residues. The CDR3 is CASSVQGRYEQYF. As DNA, the CDR3 is TGTGCCAGCAGCGTACAGGGAAGGTACGAGCAGTACTTC.

V gene TRBV7-9 combines with J gene TRBJ2-7; 7 nucleotides line up with TRBD2. The CDR3 has 14 amino acids. The J segment lost 5 bases and the V segment lost 4 bases, leaving 8 bases of the junction unmatched. From germline, CDR1 is SEHNR and CDR2 FQNEAQ (reference sequence). The CDR3 coding sequence is TGTGCCAGCAGCTCGAGTCTAGCGGACGACGAGCAGTACTTC. The encoded protein is CASSSSLADDEQYF.

V usage is TRBV27 and J usage is TRBJ2-7, with 14 bases matching TRBD2. The V gene's germline CDR1 is MNHEY and CDR2 SMNVEV (reference sequence). With V trimmed by 5 bases and J by 7 bases, 7 bases remained unmatched. The CDR3 runs 15 residues. CDR3 amino acids: CASSPGTSGSGEQYF. Written as DNA, the CDR3 is TGTGCCAGCAGTCCCGGGACTAGCGGGAGTGGGGAGCAGTACTTC.

This chain connects TRBV27 to TRBJ2-3; 8 nucleotides align to TRBD1. Unmatched junction bases numbered 9, after V lost 0 bases and J lost 7 bases. The CDR3 extends over 16 amino acids. Germline CDR1 reads MNHEY; CDR2 reads SMNVEV (reference sequence). CDR3 in amino acids: CASSLSSGQVLNTQYF. The DNA of the CDR3 is TGTGCCAGCAGTTTATCATCGGGACAGGTACTAAATACGCAGTATTTT.

The gene calls are TRBV4-3 and TRBJ2-7; no definite D call. The CDR3 covers 15 residues. Per the germline V gene, CDR1 is LGHNA and CDR2 is YSLEER. V lost 0 bases, J lost 2 bases, and 11 bases lay in between. Here the CDR3 DNA reads TGCGCCAGCAGCCAAGATCGACAAGGACCCTACGAGCAGTACTTC. Translating it yields CASSQDRQGPYEQYF.

This rearrangement joins TRBV6-1 to TRBJ1-1; no firm D call. Trimming removed 4 bases from V and 0 bases from J, with 9 bases in between. Per the germline V gene, CDR1 is MNHNS and CDR2 is SASEGT. CDR3 length: 14 residues. The CDR3 loop reads CASSARALNTEAFF. The CDR3, as DNA: TGTGCCAGCAGTGCACGGGCGTTGAACACTGAAGCTTTCTTT.

The sample holds one count of this clone. V usage is TRBV19 and J usage is TRBJ1-2, with a tentative D call TRBD1 (6 bases). V was shortened by 7 bases and J by 1 base, with 13 bases between the two germline ends. Germline V gene lookup returns CDR1 LNHDA and CDR2 SQIVND (reference sequence). The CDR3 is made up of 14 amino acids. DNA of the CDR3: TGTGCCAGTAACCCCGGGGGCAGTAACTATGGCTACACCTTC. This sequence encodes CASNPGGSNYGYTF.

The rearrangement joins TRBV7-9 to TRBJ1-2; D not certain. The germline V gene has CDR1 SEHNR and CDR2 FQNEAQ (reference sequence). This CDR3 spans 16 amino acids. V was trimmed by 6 bases and J by 8 bases, leaving 25 bases between them. DNA for the CDR3: TGTGCCAGCAGTTCTGGTGGGGAACTCTTACGACACGGCTACACCTTC. Its translation is CASSSGGELLRHGYTF.

The genes are TRBV7-1 and TRBJ2-1, with a tentative D call TRBD2 (6 bases). TRBV7-1 is assigned to the ORF class and has an uncertain function. V shed 4 bases and J shed 2 bases, with 15 bases lying between them. CDR3 length equals 16 residues. The CDR3 loop is CASSLAAGIPYNEQFF. The CDR3 nucleotides read TGTGCCAGCAGCTTAGCGGCGGGGATACCCTACAATGAGCAGTTCTTC.

CDR3 nucleotides: TGTGCCAGCAGTTTAAGACTGATCTCCTACGAGCAGTACTTC. Residues: CASSLRLISYEQYF. The chain uses TRBV28 and TRBJ2-7, with D uncertain. This CDR3 comprises 14 residues. V was pared by 2 bases and J by 0 bases, with 8 bases between. Germline CDR1 MDHEN, CDR2 SYDVKM.

This chain links TRBV25-1 with TRBJ1-1; the D is unclear. Germline CDR1 is MGHDK and CDR2 is SYGVNS. With 1 base removed from V and 7 bases from J, the gap between germline ends came to 7 bases. CDR3 length: 12 amino acids. CDR3 loop: CASSEWQSEAFF. The CDR3 DNA sequence: TGTGCCAGCAGTGAATGGCAGAGTGAAGCTTTCTTT.

This clone appeared once. The chain recombines TRBV7-8 with TRBJ2-7, with D possibly matching TRBD2 (5 bases). The CDR3 sequence is 13 residues long. From germline, CDR1 is SGHVS and CDR2 FQNEAQ. The ends were cut back, 5 bases at V and 4 bases at J, with 12 bases in the middle. The CDR3 nucleotides are TGTGCCAGCAGCCTCCAAAGCGGTTACGAGCAGTACTTC. It yields the protein CASSLQSGYEQYF. The variable domain in full, completed from reference TRBV7-8 and TRBJ2-7, reads GAGVSQSPRYKVAKRGQDVALRCDPISGHVSLFWYQQALGQGPEFLTYFQNEAQLDKSGLPSDRFFAERPEGSVSTLKIQRTQQEDSAVYLCASSLQSGYEQYFGPGTRLTVT.

The chain is built from TRBV2 and TRBJ2-5; possibly TRBD2 for D (7 bases). Germline loops: CDR1 SNHLY, CDR2 FYNNEI. The CDR3 has 16 amino acids. The V and J ends lost 7 bases and 1 base respectively, with 19 bases between them. The CDR3 sequence is CASTHGGATPQETQYF. CDR3 in DNA: TGTGCCAGCACCCATGGGGGGGCCACCCCCCAAGAGACCCAGTACTTC.

V usage is TRBV6-5 and J usage is TRBJ2-7; 8 nucleotides match TRBD2. CDR3 length: 14 residues. Germline values: CDR1 MNHEY, CDR2 SVGAGI. The junction had 6 bases not matched to a gene; V was cut back by 5 bases and J by 3 bases. The CDR3 reads CASSTGLASYEQYF. The DNA of the CDR3 is TGTGCCAGCAGTACCGGACTAGCCAGCTACGAGCAGTACTTC.